This TCR beta chain was recorded in a study of blood T cell repertoires in COVID-19. Study-wide background: Whether acute or convalescent, the COVID-19 samples came from the United States, Italy and Spain.

This clone has at least ten counts. Source study methods: Reference gene primer amplification gave estimated nucleated cell counts. Data came from immunoSEQ multiplex PCR; TCRdb stores just in-frame clones and leaves some out. V, J and clone size reflect that table, while D and trimming were determined from the DNA. The sample has 200,000 to 250,000 clones, about four fifths seen once. The V segment lost 7 bases and the J segment 3 bases; nucleotides outside the gene matches: 9. This CDR3 contains 17 residues. Germline V gene sequence: CDR1 ENHRY, CDR2 SYGVKD. Sequenced: peripheral blood. The V gene is TRBV10-3, the J gene TRBJ2-7, with 16 nucleotides matching TRBD2. The clonotype originates from a woman between 25 and 40 years old who had recovered from COVID-19. The DNA of the CDR3 is TGTGCCATCACTAGGGGACTAGCGGGAGGGCTAGGCTACGAGCAGTACTTC. Translating gives CAITRGLAGGLGYEQYF.